Below, 2 T cell receptor beta chains from the same sample are listed, as sequenced in a study of T cell responses to AZD1222 COVID-19 vaccine. Measured with immunoSEQ multiplex PCR; TCRdb has only the in-frame clones, and not every one. This table has about 270,000 clones, almost 95% appearing once. The specimen comprised peripheral blood, sampled 28 days after the second AZD1222 dose. The receptors were sampled from an adult who received the AZD1222 COVID-19 vaccine.

The chain recombines TRBV5-1 with TRBJ1-5; 8 bases fit TRBD1. From germline, CDR1 is SGHRS and CDR2 YFSETQ. Trimming at V came to 2 bases and at J to 5 bases, leaving 6 bases not matched to a gene. CDR3 size: 15 residues. The CDR3 loop is CASSLMTGEDQPQHF. The CDR3 DNA reads TGCGCCAGCAGCTTAATGACAGGGGAGGATCAGCCCCAGCATTTT.

The chain links TRBV12-3 or TRBV12-4 to TRBJ2-1; D is unresolved. The CDR3 contains 11 residues. With 6 bases removed from V and 8 bases from J, the gap between germline ends came to 8 bases. The CDR3 nucleotides read TGTGCCAGCAGCCAACCCCATGAGCAGTTCTTC. Translating it yields CASSQPHEQFF.